This T cell receptor beta chain was identified in a study of chemoradiotherapy in HPV16-positive cancers. This clone was detected once. No antigen is known for it. The repertoire was sequenced with immunoSEQ multiplex PCR; TCRdb's copy has only in-frame clones and lacks some. The sample has roughly 30,000 clones; 92% are singletons. Study results and limitations: Better recurrence-free survival went with HPV-responsive T-cell expansion in HPV16-positive patients. Only a couple of HPV16-positive patients supplied the functional HPV-specificity definition.

This CDR3 has 15 amino acids. This TCR derives from a human donor with HPV-associated anogenital cancer. The genes are TRBV21-1 and TRBJ1-1; TRBD1, as called in the table, went unchecked against the DNA. TRBV21-1 is reported as a pseudogene. Sequencing used blood, obtained from a patient who underwent chemoradiotherapy. The CDR3 loop is CASSKVFRENTEAFF. CDR3 nucleotides: TGTGCCAGCAGCAAAGTCTTCAGGGAGAACACTGAAGCTTTCTTT.